One and the same sample provided the 31 T cell receptor beta chains below, sequenced in a study of blood T cell repertoires in COVID-19. The table came from immunoSEQ multiplex PCR; TCRdb's copy has only in-frame clones and leaves some out. The table records about 190,000 clones, 84% of them present only once. The sample taken for sequencing was peripheral blood. The receptors were sampled from an older woman with active or convalescent COVID-19.

The CDR3 bases are TGCAGCTATTCCCCTGTAGCGGGGCCCGGCTACGAGCAGTACTTC. This translates into CSYSPVAGPGYEQYF. This chain joins TRBV29-1 and TRBJ2-7; 8 bases fit TRBD2. The CDR3 spans 15 residues. Germline loops: CDR1 SQVTM, CDR2 ANQGSEA. V lost 8 bases, J lost 3 bases, and 15 bases stayed unmatched.

The chain joins TRBV7-9 to TRBJ2-1, with 7 positions matching TRBD1. Per germline, CDR1 SEHNR and CDR2 FQNEAQ (reference sequence). The CDR3 loop spans 15 amino acids. Unmatched junction bases numbered 12, after V lost 5 bases and J lost 8 bases. The CDR3 protein is CASSEKTGRNHEQFF. CDR3 bases: TGTGCCAGCAGCGAAAAGACAGGGCGGAATCATGAGCAGTTCTTC.

The gene calls are TRBV9 and TRBJ2-3; 7 bases are a match to TRBD2. From germline, CDR1 is SGDLS and CDR2 YYNGEE. Trimming removed 4 bases from V and 5 bases from J; junction bases left unmatched: 13. This CDR3 is built from 16 residues. In DNA form, the CDR3 reads TGTGCCAGCAGCTTACCCCCAGCGGGGATGGGAGATACGCAGTATTTT. Translating gives CASSLPPAGMGDTQYF.

This rearrangement joins TRBV21-1 to TRBJ2-1; the table gives TRBD2 as D, unverified against the DNA. TRBV21-1 represents a pseudogene. The CDR3 contains 16 residues. In DNA, the CDR3 is TGTGCCAGCAGCAAATCCAGCGGGAGGGCCTACAATGAGCAGTTCTTC. This gives the protein CASSKSSGRAYNEQFF.

V is TRBV5-1 and J is TRBJ1-4; TRBD1 matches 10 bases. Germline loops: CDR1 SGHRS, CDR2 YFSETQ. The CDR3 has 14 residues. The V and J ends lost 5 bases and 8 bases, in that order; junction bases with no gene match: 6. CDR3 region: CASRSTGGREKLFF. CDR3 bases: TGCGCCAGCAGATCGACAGGGGGCAGGGAAAAACTGTTTTTT.

The V and J genes are TRBV3-1 (or the pseudogene TRBV3-2) and TRBJ2-2; no definite D call. Per germline, CDR1 LGHDT and CDR2 YNNKEL (reference sequence). The ends were cut back, 1 base at V and 6 bases at J, with 12 bases in the middle. The CDR3 has 15 residues. This chain's CDR3 is CASSQGPTLPGELFF. CDR3 sequence (DNA): TGTGCCAGCAGCCAAGGCCCTACCTTGCCCGGGGAGCTGTTTTTT.

This rearrangement joins TRBV5-1 to TRBJ1-5, with TRBD1 identical over 10 bases. V trimming: 2 bases; J trimming: 5 bases; junction bases outside the gene matches: 1. Germline V lookup: CDR1 SGHRS, CDR2 YFSETQ. The CDR3 covers 14 residues. CDR3 DNA: TGCGCCAGCAGCTTAGGGACAGGGGATCAGCCCCAGCATTTT. Its translation: CASSLGTGDQPQHF.

The chain recombines TRBV2 with TRBJ2-3, with a possible D match to TRBD2 (7 bases). Trimming cost V 6 bases and J 2 bases, with 15 bases left between them. Germline CDR1 is SNHLY and CDR2 is FYNNEI. The CDR3 spans 15 residues. Written as DNA, the CDR3 is TGTGCCAGCAGGGTGGGGGGGGCCACCACAGATACGCAGTATTTT. Its protein product is CASRVGGATTDTQYF.

The CDR3 sequence is CASQGSSGNTIYF. As DNA, the CDR3 is TGTGCCTCCCAGGGCAGCTCTGGAAACACCATATATTTT. The chain carries TRBV6-5 and TRBJ1-3; D is possibly TRBD1 (5 bases). The ends were cut back, 11 bases at V and 0 bases at J, with 11 bases in the middle. The V gene's germline CDR1 is MNHEY and CDR2 SVGAGI. This CDR3 has 13 residues.

The chain is built from TRBV7-9 and TRBJ2-7, with a tentative D call TRBD1 (5 bases). The CDR3 spans 15 residues. Trimming shortened V by 7 bases and J by 7 bases, and 23 bases separated the two germline ends. The germline CDR1 and CDR2 sequences are SEHNR and FQNEAQ (reference sequence). This chain's CDR3 is CASTIGVWSSGEQYF. DNA of the CDR3: TGTGCCAGCACCATAGGGGTATGGTCCAGTGGGGAGCAGTACTTC. Drawing the rest from reference TRBV7-9 and TRBJ2-7, the complete variable domain is DTGVSQNPRHKITKRGQNVTFRCDPISEHNRLYWYRQTLGQGPEFLTYFQNEAQLEKSRLLSDRFSAERPKGSFSTLEIQRTEQGDSAMYLCASTIGVWSSGEQYFGPGTRLTVT.

The chain combines TRBV7-9 with TRBJ2-3; 13 nucleotides line up with TRBD2. The V gene end was trimmed by 5 bases and the J gene end by 2 bases; junction bases not matched to a gene: 10. Germline V lookup: CDR1 SEHNR, CDR2 FQNEAQ (reference sequence). CDR3 length: 18 residues. This chain's CDR3 is CASSARLAGGHHTDTQYF. DNA for the CDR3: TGTGCCAGCAGCGCCCGACTAGCGGGAGGCCATCACACAGATACGCAGTATTTT.

The rearrangement joins TRBV28 to TRBJ2-1, with 12 bases matching TRBD2. In germline, CDR1 is MDHEN, CDR2 SYDVKM. The V and J ends lost 8 bases and 8 bases, in that order; junction bases with no gene match: 10. CDR3 length: 15 residues. CDR3 sequence: CASGGKTSGRYEQFF. CDR3 nucleotide sequence: TGTGCCAGCGGCGGGAAGACTAGCGGGAGATATGAGCAGTTCTTC.

The V gene is TRBV15, the J gene TRBJ1-6; no clear D. CDR1 is LNHNV, CDR2 YYDKDF, per germline (reference sequence). CDR3 length: 14 residues. V lost 1 base and J 5 bases, leaving 6 bases between the germline ends. The DNA of the CDR3 is TGTGCCACCAGCAGAGCCAGTAATAATTCACCCCTCCACTTT. It specifies CATSRASNNSPLHF.

The chain combines TRBV7-2 with TRBJ2-2, with TRBD2 matching over 9 bases. The CDR3 has 18 amino acids. Unmatched junction bases numbered 17, after V lost 5 bases and J lost 7 bases. Germline V lookup: CDR1 SGHTA, CDR2 FQGNSA. CDR3 loop: CASSTGNIAGEGNGELFF. The CDR3, as DNA: TGTGCCAGCAGCACCGGAAACATAGCGGGAGAGGGGAACGGGGAGCTGTTTTTT.

The chain joins TRBV24-1 to TRBJ2-1, with a tentative D call TRBD1 (6 bases). The V gene lost 0 bases and the J gene lost 2 bases, with 10 bases spanning the gap. This CDR3 spans 16 amino acids. Looked up from germline, CDR1 is KGHDR and CDR2 is SFDVKD. For the CDR3, the DNA is TGTGCCACCAGTGATTTGCCAACAGGGACCTACAATGAGCAGTTCTTC. It translates to CATSDLPTGTYNEQFF.

The V and J genes are TRBV30 and TRBJ2-3; the D gene is possibly TRBD2 (5 bases). This CDR3 contains 17 residues. V dropped 2 bases and J dropped 0 bases, with 18 bases sitting between them. Germline V CDR1 and CDR2: GTSNPN, SVGIG (reference sequence). The CDR3 sequence is CAWSLIPDYPSTDTQYF. In DNA form, the CDR3 reads TGTGCCTGGAGTCTTATTCCCGACTATCCCAGCACAGATACGCAGTATTTT.

The V and J genes are TRBV5-6 and TRBJ1-3; the match to TRBD1 covers 8 bases. The CDR3 is 17 amino acids. Germline CDR1 SGHDT, CDR2 YYEEEE. V shed 0 bases and J 0 bases; nucleotides not matched to a gene: 5. CDR3 in amino acids: CASSLETGALSGNTIYF. CDR3 nucleotides: TGTGCCAGCAGCTTGGAGACAGGGGCGCTCTCTGGAAACACCATATATTTT.

The CDR3 DNA sequence: TGCAGTGCTAGTAATAGCGGGGCTAGTGAAGCTTTCTTT. It codes for CSASNSGASEAFF. The chain combines TRBV20-1 with TRBJ1-1, with D possibly being TRBD1 (5 bases). CDR3 length equals 13 residues. Germline values: CDR1 DFQATT, CDR2 SNEGSKA (reference sequence). Trimming shortened V by 3 bases and J by 7 bases, and 15 bases separated the two germline ends.

This rearrangement joins TRBV21-1 to TRBJ2-1; the table names TRBD1, a call not compared with the DNA. TRBV21-1 is given as a pseudogene. CDR3 length equals 19 residues. CDR3 DNA: TGTGCCAGCAGCAAAGTGAGGGTAACAGGGAGTCGTTACTACAATGAGCAGTTCTTC. Amino acids: CASSKVRVTGSRYYNEQFF.

The gene calls are TRBV7-9 and TRBJ2-1, with 9 bases lining up with TRBD2. Per the germline V gene, CDR1 is SEHNR and CDR2 is FQNEAQ (reference sequence). The V gene end was trimmed by 4 bases and the J gene end by 5 bases; junction bases not matched to a gene: 15. The CDR3 has 18 amino acids. CDR3 DNA: TGTGCCAGCAGCTCCGGTTATGACCTAGCGGGATTCCACAATGAGCAGTTCTTC. This gives the protein CASSSGYDLAGFHNEQFF.

The chain is built from TRBV10-1 and TRBJ1-6; D not resolved. V gave up 8 bases and J gave up 4 bases, with 9 bases separating them. The CDR3 runs to 13 residues. The germline gives CDR1 WNHNN, CDR2 SYGVQD (reference sequence). CDR3 coding DNA: TGCGCCAGCGCCGAGGGATATAATTCACCCCTCCACTTT. It yields the protein CASAEGYNSPLHF.

This rearrangement joins TRBV6-6 to TRBJ2-1, with D possibly TRBD2 on 6 matching bases. V was shortened by 2 bases and J by 5 bases, with 13 bases between the two germline ends. The V gene's germline CDR1 is MNHNY and CDR2 SVGAGI (reference sequence). CDR3 length: 15 residues. CDR3 sequence (DNA): TGTGCCAGCAGTTACAACCTAGCGACTGACAATGAGCAGTTCTTC. It encodes CASSYNLATDNEQFF.

The chain recombines TRBV6-5 with TRBJ2-7, with 10 bases that match TRBD2. Germline CDR1 reads MNHEY; CDR2 reads SVGAGI. V lost 6 bases, J lost 0 bases, and 5 bases stayed unmatched. The CDR3 is made up of 15 amino acids. The CDR3 is CASRETSGPSYEQYF. Here the CDR3 DNA reads TGTGCCAGCAGGGAGACTAGCGGGCCCTCCTACGAGCAGTACTTC.

The chain employs TRBV5-1 and TRBJ1-2, with D unclear. Trimming took 4 bases from V and 8 from J, leaving 15 bases between them. Germline lookup yields CDR1 SGHRS and CDR2 YFSETQ. The CDR3 covers 13 residues. The CDR3 loop reads CASSQALRYGYTF. CDR3 coding DNA: TGCGCCAGCAGCCAGGCCCTCCGCTACGGCTACACCTTC.

J is TRBJ1-2 and V is TRBV20-1; no reliable D call. Trimming left V 2 bases short and J 14 bases short, with 15 bases between. The CDR3 is made up of 11 amino acids. The germline V gene has CDR1 DFQATT and CDR2 SNEGSKA (reference sequence). Here the CDR3 DNA reads TGCAGTGCTAGATCGGGAGACTTAAGGACCTTC. Residues: CSARSGDLRTF.

The J gene is TRBJ2-1, the V gene TRBV5-6; D is possibly TRBD2 (7 bases). The CDR3 is 15 amino acids. Germline CDR1 is SGHDT and CDR2 is YYEEEE. The ends were cut back, 0 bases at V and 8 bases at J, with 15 bases in the middle. The CDR3 bases are TGTGCCAGCAGCTTGGGCGGGGGCAGTAGCGATGAGCAGTTCTTC. It is translated as CASSLGGGSSDEQFF.

This clone was seen repeatedly, ten times or more. This chain links TRBV15 with TRBJ1-3; D remains ambiguous. The CDR3 runs 14 residues. V lost 7 bases to trimming and J lost 0 bases, with 10 bases between them. Germline lookup yields CDR1 LNHNV and CDR2 YYDKDF (reference sequence). DNA of the CDR3: TGTGCCACCACTAACCCAAGCTCTGGAAACACCATATATTTT. It yields the protein CATTNPSSGNTIYF. The entire variable domain, with the rest obtained from reference TRBV15 and TRBJ1-3, is as follows: DAMVIQNPRYQVTQFGKPVTLSCSQTLNHNVMYWYQQKSSQAPKLLFHYYDKDFNNEADTPDNFQSRRPNTSFCFLDIRSPGLGDTAMYLCATTNPSSGNTIYFGEGSWLTVV.

This clone was detected a few times. In nucleotides, the CDR3 is TGCGCCAGCAGCTTCAGAGGACAGGTCGGGAGAGAGACCCAGTACTTC. Translated, it gives CASSFRGQVGRETQYF. This chain joins TRBV5-1 and TRBJ2-5; TRBD1 might be the D (7 bases). Germline CDR1 SGHRS, CDR2 YFSETQ. There are 16 residues in the CDR3. Trimming stripped 2 bases from V and 4 bases from J, with 18 bases between.

The chain has TRBV2 and TRBJ2-4; weak D call: TRBD1 (6 bases). CDR3 length: 17 amino acids. V lost 3 bases, J lost 2 bases, and 17 bases lay in between. The germline gives CDR1 SNHLY, CDR2 FYNNEI. CDR3: CASSDTFQTGTKNIQYF. CDR3 sequence (DNA): TGTGCCAGCAGTGATACCTTTCAAACAGGGACCAAAAACATTCAGTACTTC.

The chain couples TRBV9 to TRBJ2-3, with TRBD2 matching over 14 bases. The CDR3 length is 22 residues. The junction had 21 bases not matched to a gene; V was cut back by 4 bases and J by 2 bases. CDR1 and CDR2 (germline): SGDLS, YYNGEE. For the CDR3, the DNA is TGTGCCAGCAGCCCACAAGGACGACTAGCGGGAGGGATCCACGGGCCCACAGATACGCAGTATTTT. Amino acids: CASSPQGRLAGGIHGPTDTQYF.

The rearrangement links TRBV5-1 to TRBJ2-5; the D is unclear. V lost 0 bases to trimming and J lost 6 bases, with 12 bases between them. This CDR3 comprises 14 residues. CDR1 and CDR2 from the germline V gene are SGHRS and YFSETQ. CDR3 sequence: CASSLESLRKTQYF. The CDR3 DNA reads TGCGCCAGCAGCTTGGAGAGCTTAAGAAAGACCCAGTACTTC.